Following are 29 T cell receptor beta chains from one sample sequenced in a study of neoadjuvant anti-PD-1 for oral cavity cancer. The data were produced by immunoSEQ multiplex PCR, yet TCRdb's version contains in-frame clones alone and is incomplete. The data contain some 15,000 clones, about two thirds of them singletons. The sequencing used PBMCs, collected before nivolumab (anti-PD-1) treatment. These receptors were taken from a person between 40 and 85 years old with oral cavity squamous cell carcinoma.

Only one count was recorded for this clone. The chain links TRBV9 to TRBJ2-7, with 13 nucleotides matching TRBD2. CDR3 length: 16 residues. V lost 0 bases to trimming and J lost 4 bases; unmatched junction nucleotides: 4. Germline lookup yields CDR1 SGDLS and CDR2 YYNGEE. CDR3 nucleotides: TGTGCCAGCAGCGTAGGGGGACTAGCGGGAATTTACGAGCAGTACTTC. Its protein is CASSVGGLAGIYEQYF.

The chain is built from TRBV7-8 and TRBJ2-7; TRBD1 matches 7 bases. The CDR3 is made up of 14 amino acids. The trim removed 5 bases at V and 3 bases at J, leaving 7 bases unmatched. Germline V lookup: CDR1 SGHVS, CDR2 FQNEAQ. CDR3 region: CASSADRVGYEQYF. CDR3 DNA: TGTGCCAGCAGCGCCGACAGGGTCGGCTACGAGCAGTACTTC.

The V gene is TRBV7-6, the J gene TRBJ1-1; TRBD1 might be the D (5 bases). The CDR3 consists of 15 residues. With 2 bases removed from V and 2 bases from J, the gap between germline ends came to 12 bases. Germline V lookup: CDR1 SGHVS, CDR2 FNYEAQ. The CDR3 reads CASSLSSGPNTEAFF. In DNA, the CDR3 is TGTGCCAGCAGCTTATCCTCGGGACCCAACACTGAAGCTTTCTTT.

CDR3 coding DNA: TGCGCCAGCAGCTCGACAGCGATGATGAACACTGAAGCTTTCTTT. Translating it yields CASSSTAMMNTEAFF. This chain uses TRBV5-1 with TRBJ1-1, with a tentative D call TRBD1 (5 bases). The CDR3 totals 15 residues. V lost 3 bases and J 0 bases, leaving 12 bases between the germline ends. Germline loops: CDR1 SGHRS, CDR2 YFSETQ.

The rearrangement uses TRBV28 and TRBJ2-7; D might be TRBD1 or TRBD2, each matching 5 bases. CDR1 and CDR2 (germline): MDHEN, SYDVKM. V lost 6 bases, J lost 3 bases, and 18 bases lay in between. The CDR3 consists of 15 residues. As DNA, the CDR3 is TGTGCCAGCAGGAAACCCGGGACCGATCACTACGAGCAGTACTTC. It yields the protein CASRKPGTDHYEQYF.

The rearrangement joins TRBV7-9 to TRBJ2-3; 10 bases are shared with TRBD1. The J segment lost 2 bases and the V segment lost 5 bases, leaving 7 bases of the junction unmatched. The CDR3 contains 16 residues. Germline V lookup: CDR1 SEHNR, CDR2 FQNEAQ (reference sequence). The CDR3 reads CASSQDRGRPTDTQYF. The CDR3 nucleotides are TGTGCCAGCAGCCAAGACAGGGGGCGCCCCACAGATACGCAGTATTTT.

In this sample, this clone turned up a few times. This rearrangement joins TRBV11-2 to TRBJ1-2; D not certain. Per the germline V gene, CDR1 is SGHAT and CDR2 is FQNNGV. Trimming took 1 base from V and 3 from J, leaving 9 bases between them. This CDR3 has 14 residues. The CDR3 sequence is CASSLVPGHYGYTF. In DNA, the CDR3 is TGTGCCAGCAGCTTAGTCCCAGGCCACTATGGCTACACCTTC.

Only a few counts were recorded for this clone. V and J are TRBV2 and TRBJ1-2; 9 nucleotides match TRBD1. Trimming cost V 4 bases and J 0 bases; bases outside gene matches: 9. There are 17 residues in the CDR3. CDR1 is SNHLY and CDR2 is FYNNEI in the germline V gene. The CDR3 loop is CASSGTRDRAPNYGYTF. The DNA for the CDR3 is TGTGCCAGCAGTGGAACCCGGGACAGGGCTCCTAACTATGGCTACACCTTC.

This clone was seen once. This chain connects TRBV6-5 to TRBJ2-7; D call uncertain. This CDR3 is 13 amino acids long. The V gene lost 6 bases and the J gene lost 0 bases, with 9 bases spanning the gap. Germline V gene sequence: CDR1 MNHEY, CDR2 SVGAGI. The CDR3 here is CASRPPGSYEQYF. The CDR3 nucleotides read TGTGCCAGCAGGCCCCCGGGCTCCTACGAGCAGTACTTC.

The chain is built from TRBV7-3 and TRBJ1-1, with D unresolved. The V end lost 8 bases, the J end lost 0 bases, and 10 bases lay between the germline ends. CDR3 length: 13 amino acids. From germline, CDR1 is SGHTA and CDR2 FQGTGA. The CDR3 bases are TGTGCCAGCCGCCAGGAGGTGAACACTGAAGCTTTCTTT. Protein: CASRQEVNTEAFF.

The genes are TRBV9 and TRBJ2-2; D is unresolved. The V and J ends lost 3 bases and 4 bases respectively, with 13 bases between them. This CDR3 spans 15 amino acids. CDR1 and CDR2 from the germline V gene are SGDLS and YYNGEE. In DNA, the CDR3 is TGTGCCAGCAGCGCCGGGCAGACGGGCACCGGGGAGCTGTTTTTT. It codes for CASSAGQTGTGELFF.

The J gene is TRBJ1-3, the V gene TRBV19; D remains ambiguous. CDR3 length equals 12 residues. Trimming removed 8 bases at V and 4 bases at J, with 9 bases between. The germline CDR1 and CDR2 sequences are LNHDA and SQIVND (reference sequence). This CDR3 is CASLSLGNTIYF. The CDR3 nucleotides are TGTGCCAGTCTCTCTTTAGGAAACACCATATATTTT.

The chain joins TRBV6-4 to TRBJ1-2; 8 bases are shared with TRBD1. CDR1 is MRHNA, CDR2 SNTAGT, per germline. The V segment lost 3 bases and the J segment 6 bases; nucleotides outside the gene matches: 9. The CDR3 runs 15 residues. The CDR3 loop reads CASSDESGGVHGYTF. CDR3 DNA: TGTGCCAGCAGTGATGAGTCAGGGGGCGTTCATGGCTACACCTTC.

The rearrangement links TRBV11-2 to TRBJ1-2; TRBD1 matches at 8 bases. This CDR3 is 13 amino acids long. The germline CDR1 and CDR2 sequences are SGHAT and FQNNGV. The V and J ends lost 8 bases and 8 bases, in that order; junction bases with no gene match: 10. The CDR3 DNA reads TGTGCCAGCCAACGGGACAGGTCGGGAGGCTACACCTTC. This encodes CASQRDRSGGYTF.

The chain links TRBV25-1 to TRBJ2-3, with TRBD2 as a possible D gene (5 bases). Germline values: CDR1 MGHDK, CDR2 SYGVNS. V was cut by 5 bases and J by 7 bases, with 13 bases left in between. This CDR3 region has 13 residues. CDR3 amino acids: CASSLGRINTQYF. CDR3 DNA: TGTGCCAGCAGTCTGGGGAGAATAAATACGCAGTATTTT.

The gene calls are TRBV27 and TRBJ1-2; D is unresolved. Between the trimmed V and J ends, which lost 5 bases and 5 bases, there was a span of 12 bases. The CDR3 extends over 13 amino acids. Germline V gives CDR1 MNHEY, CDR2 SMNVEV (reference sequence). CDR3 in amino acids: CASSISSTYGYTF. The CDR3 DNA reads as TGTGCCAGCAGTATTAGTAGCACGTATGGCTACACCTTC.

The gene calls are TRBV7-8 and TRBJ2-2, with D possibly matching TRBD1 (5 bases). CDR1 and CDR2 (germline): SGHVS, FQNEAQ. V was trimmed by 5 bases and J by 7 bases, leaving 17 bases between them. The CDR3 contains 15 residues. This CDR3 reads CASSPLASRVGELFF. The DNA of the CDR3 is TGTGCCAGCAGCCCCCTCGCCTCCAGGGTCGGGGAGCTGTTTTTT.

The rearrangement links TRBV2 to TRBJ1-6; D not certain. V was pared by 8 bases and J by 5 bases, with 16 bases between. This CDR3 contains 15 residues. Germline loops: CDR1 SNHLY, CDR2 FYNNEI. CDR3 region: CASGQEGVNNSPLHF. DNA for the CDR3: TGTGCCAGCGGCCAGGAGGGTGTGAATAATTCACCCCTCCACTTT.

V is TRBV30 and J is TRBJ1-2; D possibly corresponds to TRBD1 (5 bases). Germline CDR1 is GTSNPN and CDR2 is SVGIG (reference sequence). V was shortened by 1 base and J by 4 bases, with 16 bases between the two germline ends. This CDR3 spans 15 amino acids. In nucleotides, the CDR3 is TGTGCCTGGAGTGAGCTGGCAGGGCAAGGCTATGGCTACACCTTC. This translates into CAWSELAGQGYGYTF.

V gene TRBV2 combines with J gene TRBJ2-5, with D uncertain. Germline V gene lookup returns CDR1 SNHLY and CDR2 FYNNEI. This CDR3 spans 13 amino acids. V was cut by 4 bases and J by 2 bases, with 8 bases left in between. CDR3 in amino acids: CASSGVGQETQYF. The CDR3 DNA reads as TGTGCCAGCAGTGGGGTTGGGCAAGAGACCCAGTACTTC.

This chain joins TRBV19 and TRBJ2-1; 10 bases line up with TRBD2. Germline-derived CDR1 and CDR2 are LNHDA and SQIVND (reference sequence). Trimming took 2 bases from V and 6 from J; bases not matched to a gene: 4. The CDR3 consists of 15 residues. The CDR3 DNA reads as TGTGCCAGTAGTATACTGGCTAGCGGGGGCAATGAGCAGTTCTTC. Its translation: CASSILASGGNEQFF.

CDR3 nucleotide sequence: TGTGCCAGCAGTTCAACCGGGACAGGGGGTGGCTACACCTTC. It specifies CASSSTGTGGGYTF. V and J are TRBV27 and TRBJ1-2, with 11 bases matching TRBD1. The J segment lost 7 bases and the V segment lost 4 bases, leaving 5 bases of the junction unmatched. This CDR3 contains 14 residues. The germline gives CDR1 MNHEY, CDR2 SMNVEV (reference sequence).

The gene calls are TRBV5-4 and TRBJ2-3; TRBD1 is a possible D gene (6 bases). The V and J ends lost 0 bases and 2 bases respectively, with 13 bases between them. In germline, CDR1 is SGHNT, CDR2 YYREEE (reference sequence). The CDR3 is 16 residues long. CDR3 coding DNA: TGTGCCAGCAGCTTGGGGGCAGGACAGACCACAGATACGCAGTATTTT. It specifies CASSLGAGQTTDTQYF.

The V call is TRBV30, the J call TRBJ1-1; weak D call: TRBD1 (6 bases). Trimming stripped 4 bases from V and 11 bases from J, with 14 bases between. The CDR3 runs 11 residues. Germline assignment: CDR1 GTSNPN and CDR2 SVGIG (reference sequence). The CDR3 DNA is TGTGCCTGGATCGGCCAGGGGATGGCTTTCTTT. As protein: CAWIGQGMAFF.

This clone was recorded a few times. This chain uses TRBV7-9 with TRBJ2-7; no clear D gene. Germline V gene lookup returns CDR1 SEHNR and CDR2 FQNEAQ (reference sequence). CDR3 size: 15 residues. V lost 2 bases to trimming and J lost 1 base, with 12 bases between them. CDR3 in amino acids: CASSLNAEASYEQYF. In DNA form, the CDR3 reads TGTGCCAGCAGCTTAAACGCAGAAGCTTCCTACGAGCAGTACTTC.

This clone was seen only a few times. The chain joins TRBV7-6 to TRBJ2-2; D is unresolved. Germline V CDR1 and CDR2: SGHVS, FNYEAQ. The CDR3 has 15 residues. Trimming took 3 bases from V and 6 from J, leaving 14 bases between them. The CDR3 nucleotides are TGTGCCAGCAGCTTCGTCATCTCGGGCGCCGGGGAGCTGTTTTTT. Translation gives CASSFVISGAGELFF.

In DNA form, the CDR3 reads TGCGCCAGCAGCTCACAAGAGACCCAGTACTTC. Translation gives CASSSQETQYF. V gene TRBV5-1 combines with J gene TRBJ2-5; D not resolved. V was pared by 3 bases and J by 2 bases, with 2 bases between. The germline V gene has CDR1 SGHRS and CDR2 YFSETQ. The CDR3 is 11 amino acids.

The chain recombines TRBV6-6 with TRBJ2-7, with D unresolved. Germline-derived CDR1 and CDR2 are MNHNY and SVGAGI (reference sequence). The CDR3 has 16 amino acids. The V gene lost 0 bases and the J gene lost 2 bases, with 14 bases spanning the gap. CDR3 sequence: CASSYSYVGRTYEQYF. The DNA for the CDR3 is TGTGCCAGCAGTTACTCGTATGTCGGACGGACCTACGAGCAGTACTTC.

The chain recombines TRBV19 with TRBJ2-3, with 10 nucleotides matching TRBD2. V dropped 6 bases and J dropped 5; count of bases not matched to a gene: 2. The germline V gene has CDR1 LNHDA and CDR2 SQIVND (reference sequence). This CDR3 region has 13 residues. CDR3 in DNA: TGTGCCAGTAGCTGGACTAGCGGAGATACGCAGTATTTT. It translates to CASSWTSGDTQYF. Complete variable domain (other parts from reference TRBV19 and TRBJ2-3): DGGITQSPKYLFRKEGQNVTLSCEQNLNHDAMYWYRQDPGQGLRLIYYSQIVNDFQKGDIAEGYSVSREKKESFPLTVTSAQKNPTAFYLCASSWTSGDTQYFGPGTRLTVL.